This T cell receptor beta chain emerged from a study of blood T cells in healthy people across ages. Broader study findings: Per-million-T-cell TCR beta diversity fell roughly linearly with age. Diversity figures based on one million T cells were deemed too low.

Points on this clonotype: Its antigen is currently unknown. At one of its ends the junction is not consistent with the germline gene, which may arise from a read error.

Germline V gene sequence: CDR1 SGHRS, CDR2 YFSETQ. The CDR3 spans 15 residues. Peripheral blood from each donor was collected in a volume of approximately 10 milliliters. A minimum of 6 micrograms of total RNA was extracted per sample. A sample-barcoded 5' primer and a J-beta primer mix were used in a second PCR of about 6 to 12 cycles. TCRdb independently ran MiXCR on the 5' RACE reads; one entry per CDR3 protein. The data contain some 900,000 distinct CDR3 sequences, more than 25% of them singletons. This receptor was taken from a woman older than 75 in good health. J is TRBJ1-2 and V is TRBV5-1; D is undetermined. Sample: blood. The CDR3 bases are TGCGCCAGCAGCTTGGCGCCCGGACCTAACCATGGCTACACCTTC. It codes for CASSLAPGPNHGYTF.